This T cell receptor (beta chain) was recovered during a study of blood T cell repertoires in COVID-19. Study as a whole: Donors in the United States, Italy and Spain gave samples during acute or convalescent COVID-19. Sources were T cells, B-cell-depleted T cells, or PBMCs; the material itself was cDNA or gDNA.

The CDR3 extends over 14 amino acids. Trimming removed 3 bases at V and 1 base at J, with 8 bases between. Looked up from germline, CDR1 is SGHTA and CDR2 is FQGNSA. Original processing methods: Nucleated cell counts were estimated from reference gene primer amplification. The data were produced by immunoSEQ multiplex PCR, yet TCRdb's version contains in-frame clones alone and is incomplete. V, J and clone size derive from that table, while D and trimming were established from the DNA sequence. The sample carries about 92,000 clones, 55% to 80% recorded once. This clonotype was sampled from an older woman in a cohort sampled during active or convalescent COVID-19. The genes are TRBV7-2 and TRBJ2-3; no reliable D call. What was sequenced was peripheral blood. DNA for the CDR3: TGTGCCAGCAGCTTCTCGTCTGGCACAGATACGCAGTATTTT. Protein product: CASSFSSGTDTQYF.